This T cell receptor beta chain was documented in a study of vaccination and CD4 T cells after COVID-19. The overall study: Drawing of post-COVID samples took place a median roughly 100 days after diagnosis (range 35 to 161). Control cultures were given a CEFX pool, an HIV-1 Nef pool, or no peptide.

The assay that was used to sequence DNA from cultured CD4+ T cells was the Oncomine TCR Beta short-read assay. Investigators isolated genomic DNA from cultured CD4+ T cells. TCRdb analysed the PCR reads with MiXCR anew, one entry per CDR3 protein. The sample contains roughly 26,000 distinct CDR3 sequences, roughly a third of which appear only once. Germline trimming cut 5 bases from V and 4 bases from J; bases unmatched to any gene: 6. The germline V gene encodes CDR1 SGHTA and CDR2 FQGNSA. The CDR3 loop spans 16 amino acids. Time point specified: late sampling 161 to 241 days after vaccination in three convalescent patients. Treatment given: approximately 10-day PBMC culture with coronavirus spike peptide pools or control peptides (ViraFEST assay). It was after more than eight days of culture that CD4+ T cells were isolated by negative selection. To note about this clonotype: The antigen remains undetermined.

V and J are TRBV7-2 and TRBJ2-2, with TRBD1 matching 11 bases. The source is a human donor who had recovered from COVID-19. The sample consisted of CD4+ T cells from blood, cultured in vitro, taken about 7 months after SARS-CoV-2 vaccination. The chain's CDR3 is CASSPAGQGVTGELFF. CDR3 nucleotides: TGTGCCAGCAGCCCAGCGGGACAGGGGGTCACCGGGGAGCTGTTTTTT.